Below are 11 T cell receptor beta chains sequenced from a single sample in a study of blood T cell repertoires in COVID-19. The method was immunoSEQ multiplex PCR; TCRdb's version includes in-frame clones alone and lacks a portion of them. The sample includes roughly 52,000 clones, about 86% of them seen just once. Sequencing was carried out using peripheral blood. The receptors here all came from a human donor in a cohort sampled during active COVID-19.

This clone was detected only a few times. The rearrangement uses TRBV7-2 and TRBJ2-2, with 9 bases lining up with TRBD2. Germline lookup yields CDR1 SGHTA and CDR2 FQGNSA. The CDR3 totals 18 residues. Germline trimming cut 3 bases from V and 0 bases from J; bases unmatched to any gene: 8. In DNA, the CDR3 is TGTGCCAGCAGCTTCCCCCTCGGCGGGGGGGCGAACACCGGGGAGCTGTTTTTT. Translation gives CASSFPLGGGANTGELFF.

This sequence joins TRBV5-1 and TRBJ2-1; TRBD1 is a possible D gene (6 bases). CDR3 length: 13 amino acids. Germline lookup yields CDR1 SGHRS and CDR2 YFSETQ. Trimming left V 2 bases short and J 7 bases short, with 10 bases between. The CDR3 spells CASSLGTRNEQFF. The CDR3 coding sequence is TGCGCCAGCAGCTTAGGGACAAGGAATGAGCAGTTCTTC.

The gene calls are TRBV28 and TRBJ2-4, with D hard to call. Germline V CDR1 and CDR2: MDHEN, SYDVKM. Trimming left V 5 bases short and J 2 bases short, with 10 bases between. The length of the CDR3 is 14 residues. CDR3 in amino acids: CASSPLYPKNIQYF. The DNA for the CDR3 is TGTGCCAGCAGTCCCTTATATCCCAAAAACATTCAGTACTTC.

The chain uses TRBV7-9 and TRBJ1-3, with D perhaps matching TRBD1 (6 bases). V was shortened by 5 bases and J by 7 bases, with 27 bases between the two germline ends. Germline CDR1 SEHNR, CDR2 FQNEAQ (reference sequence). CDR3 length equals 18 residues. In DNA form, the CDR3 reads TGTGCCAGCAGCCAGACCCCGACAGGCTCGACTTCGGGGAACACCATATATTTT. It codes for CASSQTPTGSTSGNTIYF.

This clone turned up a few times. The CDR3 loop is CASSAGRTGELFF. The CDR3 DNA is TGTGCCAGCAGTGCGGGCCGAACCGGGGAGCTGTTTTTT. V gene TRBV7-8 combines with J gene TRBJ2-2, with D tentatively TRBD2 (5 bases). V lost 6 bases and J lost 5, with 10 bases in between. Germline lookup yields CDR1 SGHVS and CDR2 FQNEAQ. CDR3 size: 13 residues.

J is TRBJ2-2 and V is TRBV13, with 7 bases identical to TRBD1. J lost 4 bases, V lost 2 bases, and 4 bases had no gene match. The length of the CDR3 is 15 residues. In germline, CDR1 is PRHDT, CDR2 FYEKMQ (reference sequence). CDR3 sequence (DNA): TGTGCCAGCAGCTTACGGGACAGAGGCACCGGGGAGCTGTTTTTT. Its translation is CASSLRDRGTGELFF.

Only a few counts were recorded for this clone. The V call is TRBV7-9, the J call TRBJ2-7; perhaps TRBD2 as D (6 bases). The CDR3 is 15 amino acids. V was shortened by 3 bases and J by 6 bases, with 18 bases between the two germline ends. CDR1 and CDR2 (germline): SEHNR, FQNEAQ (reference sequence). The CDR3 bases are TGTGCCAGCAGCTTCTATCTCGGCCAGGGAGGCGAGCAGTACTTC. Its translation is CASSFYLGQGGEQYF. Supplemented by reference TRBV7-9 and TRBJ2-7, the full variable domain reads DTGVSQNPRHKITKRGQNVTFRCDPISEHNRLYWYRQTLGQGPEFLTYFQNEAQLEKSRLLSDRFSAERPKGSFSTLEIQRTEQGDSAMYLCASSFYLGQGGEQYFGPGTRLTVT.

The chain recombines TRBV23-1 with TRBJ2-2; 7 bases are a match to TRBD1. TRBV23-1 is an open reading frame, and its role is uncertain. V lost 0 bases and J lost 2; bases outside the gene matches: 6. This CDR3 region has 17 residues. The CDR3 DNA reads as TGCGCCAGCAGTCAATCTGACAGGGTAATAAACACCGGGGAGCTGTTTTTT. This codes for CASSQSDRVINTGELFF.

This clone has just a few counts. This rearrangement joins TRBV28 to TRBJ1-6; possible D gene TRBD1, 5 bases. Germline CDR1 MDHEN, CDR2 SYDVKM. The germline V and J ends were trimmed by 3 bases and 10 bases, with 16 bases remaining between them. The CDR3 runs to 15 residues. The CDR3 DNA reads TGTGCCAGCAGTTTGGGGCCAGGGTCGCGGTCACCCCTCCACTTT. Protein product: CASSLGPGSRSPLHF.

CDR3 sequence: CSVVASGINEQFF. The DNA of the CDR3 is TGCAGCGTTGTGGCTAGCGGGATTAATGAGCAGTTCTTC. J is TRBJ2-1 and V is TRBV29-1, with 9 bases fitting TRBD2. After removal of 4 bases from V and 7 bases from J, the junction contained 5 bases not matched to a gene. Germline CDR1 SQVTM, CDR2 ANQGSEA. The CDR3 length is 13 residues.

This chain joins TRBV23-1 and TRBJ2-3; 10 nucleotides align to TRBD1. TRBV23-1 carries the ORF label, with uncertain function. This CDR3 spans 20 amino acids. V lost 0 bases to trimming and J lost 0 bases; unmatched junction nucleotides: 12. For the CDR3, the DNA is TGCGCCAGCAGTCAATCAGGGACAGGGGTAGGAGTACATAGCACAGATACGCAGTATTTT. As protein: CASSQSGTGVGVHSTDTQYF.